This T cell receptor (beta chain) was found in a study of blood T cell repertoires in COVID-19. Study in general: Acute and convalescent COVID-19 samples came from the United States, Italy and Spain. T cells, B-cell-depleted T cells, or PBMCs supplied cDNA or gDNA.

Assay used: immunoSEQ multiplex PCR; TCRdb lists only in-frame clones, some missing. The data show approximately 200,000 clones, 75% to 85% seen once. Between the trimmed V and J ends, which lost 2 bases and 2 bases, there was a span of 12 bases. The CDR3 spans 15 residues. Germline CDR1 reads MNHEY; CDR2 reads SVGAGI. Seattle researchers signed up patients amid active infection and tracked them longitudinally. The sample taken for sequencing was peripheral blood. The sequence came from a woman aged 40-49 years with COVID-19, enrolled during active disease. The chain carries TRBV6-5 and TRBJ1-2; D is unresolved. The chain's CDR3 is CASSYGGQTNYGYTF. The CDR3 bases are TGTGCCAGCAGTTACGGAGGCCAGACAAACTATGGCTACACCTTC.